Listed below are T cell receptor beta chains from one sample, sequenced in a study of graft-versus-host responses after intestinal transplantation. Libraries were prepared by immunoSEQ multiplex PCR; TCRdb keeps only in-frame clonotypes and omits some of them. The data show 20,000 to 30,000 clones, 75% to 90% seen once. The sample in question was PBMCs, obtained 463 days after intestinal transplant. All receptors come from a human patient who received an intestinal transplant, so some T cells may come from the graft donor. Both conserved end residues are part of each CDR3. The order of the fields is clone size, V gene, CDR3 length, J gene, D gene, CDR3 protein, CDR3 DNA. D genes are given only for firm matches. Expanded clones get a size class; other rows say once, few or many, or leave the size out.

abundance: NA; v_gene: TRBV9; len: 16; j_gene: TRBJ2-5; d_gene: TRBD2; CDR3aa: CASSARGRPTKETQYF; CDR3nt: TGTGCCAGCAGCGCCCGCGGGAGGCCCACAAAGGAGACCCAGTACTTC
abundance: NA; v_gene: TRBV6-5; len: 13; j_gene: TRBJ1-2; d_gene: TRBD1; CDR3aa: CASSYRTGFGYTF; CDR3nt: TGTGCCAGCAGTTACCGGACAGGGTTTGGCTACACCTTC
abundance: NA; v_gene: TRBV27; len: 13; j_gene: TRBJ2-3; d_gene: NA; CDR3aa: CASSLIREGTQYF; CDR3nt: TGTGCCAGCAGTTTGATCAGGGAAGGTACGCAGTATTTT
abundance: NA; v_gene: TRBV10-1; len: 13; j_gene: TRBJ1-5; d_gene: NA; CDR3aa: CASSERLGQPQHF; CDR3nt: TGCGCCAGCAGCGAGAGGTTGGGTCAGCCCCAGCATTTT
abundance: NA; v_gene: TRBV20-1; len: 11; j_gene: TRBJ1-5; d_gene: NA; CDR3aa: CSAPTGQPQHF; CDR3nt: TGCAGTGCGCCTACGGGTCAGCCCCAGCATTTT
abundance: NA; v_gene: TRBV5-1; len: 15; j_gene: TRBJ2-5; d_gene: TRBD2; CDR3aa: CASSSLAGTQETQYF; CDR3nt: TGCGCCAGCAGCTCCCTAGCGGGGACCCAAGAGACCCAGTACTTC
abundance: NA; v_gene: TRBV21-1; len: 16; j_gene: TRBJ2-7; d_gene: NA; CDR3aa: CASSTKAANDSYEQYF; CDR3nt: TGTGCCAGCAGCACTAAGGCGGCAAACGACTCCTACGAGCAGTACTTC
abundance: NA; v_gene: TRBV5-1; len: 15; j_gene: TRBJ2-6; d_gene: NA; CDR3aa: CASSSRSSGANVLTF; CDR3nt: TGCGCCAGCAGCTCCCGAAGCTCTGGGGCCAACGTCCTGACTTTC
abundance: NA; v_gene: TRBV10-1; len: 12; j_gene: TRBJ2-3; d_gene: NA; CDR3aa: CASGNGLHTQYF; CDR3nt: TGCGCCAGCGGCAACGGTCTTCATACGCAGTATTTT
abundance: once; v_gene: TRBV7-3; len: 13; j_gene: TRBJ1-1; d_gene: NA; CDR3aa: CASSSILNTEAFF; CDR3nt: TGTGCCAGCAGCTCCATATTGAACACTGAAGCTTTCTTT
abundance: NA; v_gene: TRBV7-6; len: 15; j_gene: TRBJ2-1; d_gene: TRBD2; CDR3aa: CASSFSGLTYNEQFF; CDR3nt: TGTGCCAGCAGCTTTAGCGGGCTCACCTACAATGAGCAGTTCTTC